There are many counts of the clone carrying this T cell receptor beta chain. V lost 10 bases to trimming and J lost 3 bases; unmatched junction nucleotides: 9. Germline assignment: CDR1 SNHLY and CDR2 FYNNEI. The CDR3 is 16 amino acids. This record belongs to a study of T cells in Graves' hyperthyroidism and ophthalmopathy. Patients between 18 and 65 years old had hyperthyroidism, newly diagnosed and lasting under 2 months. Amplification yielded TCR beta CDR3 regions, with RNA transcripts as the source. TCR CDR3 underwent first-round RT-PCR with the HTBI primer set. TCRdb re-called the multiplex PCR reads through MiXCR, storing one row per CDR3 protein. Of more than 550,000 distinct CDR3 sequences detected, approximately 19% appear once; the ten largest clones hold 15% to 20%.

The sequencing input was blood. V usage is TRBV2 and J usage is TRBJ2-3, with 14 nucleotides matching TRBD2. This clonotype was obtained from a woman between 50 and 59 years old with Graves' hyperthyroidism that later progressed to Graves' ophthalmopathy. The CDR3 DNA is TGTGCCATCCTACCGACTAGCGGGGGGGGTACAGATACGCAGTATTTT. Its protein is CAILPTSGGGTDTQYF.